Listed below are T cell receptor beta chains from one sample, sequenced in a study of T-cell reconstitution after alpha-beta-depleted transplantation in children. MiXCR, run by TCRdb on the PCR reads, gives a single entry per CDR3 protein. The sample lists some 550,000 distinct CDR3 sequences; under 25% were seen once. The sample in question was PBMCs, mostly from graft donor cells, obtained 360 days after TCRalphabeta/CD19-depleted stem cell transplant. Every receptor here comes from a boy younger than two who had a stem cell transplant for acute myeloid leukemia, so the T cells may come from the graft donor. The CDR3 runs from the conserved cysteine through the conserved F or W. The D gene is left open where the match is weak. Not all rows give a size; the values are once, few, many and, for expanded clones, a class.

v_gene: TRBV7-6
d_gene: NA
j_gene: TRBJ2-1
abundance: NA
CDR3aa: CASSPLPGLDEQFF
CDR3nt: TGTGCCAGCAGCCCCCTCCCCGGTCTCGATGAGCAGTTCTTC

v_gene: TRBV4-3
d_gene: TRBD1
j_gene: TRBJ2-1
abundance: many
CDR3aa: CASSQDGQVYNEQFF
CDR3nt: TGCGCCAGCAGCCAAGACGGACAGGTTTACAATGAGCAGTTCTTC

v_gene: TRBV9
d_gene: TRBD1
j_gene: TRBJ2-1
abundance: few
CDR3aa: CASSVEGQGSSGSYNEQFF
CDR3nt: TGTGCCAGCAGCGTAGAGGGACAGGGCTCCTCCGGCTCCTACAATGAGCAGTTCTTC

v_gene: TRBV12-3/TRBV12-4
d_gene: NA
j_gene: TRBJ1-5
abundance: many
CDR3aa: CASSLVRSNQPQHF
CDR3nt: TGTGCCAGCAGTTTAGTGCGTTCTAATCAGCCCCAGCATTTT

v_gene: TRBV28
d_gene: NA
j_gene: TRBJ1-1
abundance: few
CDR3aa: CASSPVNLRGTEAFF
CDR3nt: TGTGCCAGCAGTCCGGTTAATTTGAGGGGCACTGAAGCTTTCTTT

v_gene: TRBV4-3
d_gene: NA
j_gene: TRBJ2-7
abundance: NA
CDR3aa: CASSQTVGSYEQYF
CDR3nt: TGCGCCAGCAGCCAGACAGTTGGATCCTACGAGCAGTACTTC

v_gene: TRBV29-1
d_gene: TRBD1
j_gene: TRBJ2-5
abundance: NA
CDR3aa: CSVARGRRQETQYF
CDR3nt: TGCAGCGTTGCCAGGGGGCGGAGGCAAGAGACCCAGTACTTC

v_gene: TRBV20-1
d_gene: NA
j_gene: TRBJ1-5
abundance: many
CDR3aa: CSASGSGGNQPQHF
CDR3nt: TGCAGTGCTAGCGGGTCAGGCGGCAATCAGCCCCAGCATTTT

v_gene: TRBV12-3/TRBV12-4
d_gene: TRBD1
j_gene: TRBJ1-3
abundance: few
CDR3aa: CASSFWGGGGSGNTIYF
CDR3nt: TGTGCCAGCAGTTTCTGGGGTGGAGGGGGCTCGGGAAACACCATATATTTT

v_gene: TRBV5-1
d_gene: TRBD1
j_gene: TRBJ1-2
abundance: few
CDR3aa: CASSSGQGAQDGYTF
CDR3nt: TGCGCCAGCAGCTCGGGCCAGGGGGCGCAAGATGGCTACACCTTC

v_gene: TRBV25-1
d_gene: NA
j_gene: TRBJ2-7
abundance: few
CDR3aa: CASRNYAYEQYF
CDR3nt: TGTGCCAGCAGAAACTATGCCTACGAGCAGTACTTC

v_gene: TRBV11-3
d_gene: NA
j_gene: TRBJ2-2
abundance: NA
CDR3aa: CASSPQDRDGELFF
CDR3nt: TGTGCCAGCAGCCCACAGGACCGGGACGGGGAGCTGTTTTTT

v_gene: TRBV9
d_gene: TRBD2
j_gene: TRBJ2-1
abundance: few
CDR3aa: CASSVLPGASGDYNEQFF
CDR3nt: TGTGCCAGCAGCGTACTCCCCGGAGCTAGCGGGGACTACAATGAGCAGTTCTTC

v_gene: TRBV7-8
d_gene: NA
j_gene: TRBJ2-6
abundance: NA
CDR3aa: CASSRTGPSGANVLTF
CDR3nt: TGTGCCAGCAGTCGAACGGGGCCGTCAGGGGCCAACGTCCTGACTTTC

v_gene: TRBV6-1
d_gene: NA
j_gene: TRBJ1-5
abundance: NA
CDR3aa: CASSGGLGGGGQPQHF
CDR3nt: TGTGCCAGCAGTGGGGGGCTCGGAGGGGGTGGACAGCCCCAGCATTTT

v_gene: TRBV10-3
d_gene: TRBD1
j_gene: TRBJ2-1
abundance: NA
CDR3aa: CATQDRGSNEQFF
CDR3nt: TGTGCCACCCAGGACAGGGGATCCAATGAGCAGTTCTTC

v_gene: TRBV11-2
d_gene: TRBD1
j_gene: TRBJ2-3
abundance: NA
CDR3aa: CASRQGTVTHASTDTQYF
CDR3nt: TGTGCCAGCAGGCAGGGGACAGTTACCCACGCCAGCACAGATACGCAGTATTTT

v_gene: TRBV4-3
d_gene: NA
j_gene: TRBJ2-1
abundance: many
CDR3aa: CASSPTALGNEQFF
CDR3nt: TGCGCCAGCAGCCCTACTGCCCTGGGGAATGAGCAGTTCTTC

v_gene: TRBV28
d_gene: NA
j_gene: TRBJ1-3
abundance: NA
CDR3aa: CATDVRLGTGNTIYF
CDR3nt: TGTGCCACCGACGTACGACTCGGGACTGGAAACACCATATATTTT

v_gene: TRBV12-3/TRBV12-4
d_gene: NA
j_gene: TRBJ2-2
abundance: many
CDR3aa: CASAIGANTGELFF
CDR3nt: TGTGCCAGCGCAATAGGGGCAAACACCGGGGAGCTGTTTTTT

v_gene: TRBV2
d_gene: NA
j_gene: TRBJ2-1
abundance: NA
CDR3aa: CASSEGQYNEQFF
CDR3nt: TGTGCCAGCAGTGAAGGTCAATACAATGAGCAGTTCTTC

v_gene: TRBV2
d_gene: TRBD1
j_gene: TRBJ1-5
abundance: many
CDR3aa: CASSDWTGGGNQPQHF
CDR3nt: TGTGCCAGCAGTGATTGGACAGGGGGAGGCAATCAGCCCCAGCATTTT

v_gene: TRBV29-1
d_gene: NA
j_gene: TRBJ1-2
abundance: few
CDR3aa: CSVALGGFYGYTF
CDR3nt: TGCAGCGTTGCCTTGGGGGGATTTTATGGCTACACCTTC

v_gene: TRBV4-3
d_gene: NA
j_gene: TRBJ2-1
abundance: many
CDR3aa: CASSPGAVNEQFF
CDR3nt: TGCGCCAGCAGCCCAGGGGCGGTCAATGAGCAGTTCTTC

v_gene: TRBV18
d_gene: TRBD1
j_gene: TRBJ1-1
abundance: NA
CDR3aa: CASSPRGTDSTEAFF
CDR3nt: TGTGCCAGCTCACCACGGGGGACAGATTCTACTGAAGCTTTCTTT

v_gene: TRBV4-3
d_gene: TRBD2
j_gene: TRBJ2-1
abundance: few
CDR3aa: CASSQELAGGPYNEQFF
CDR3nt: TGCGCCAGCAGCCAAGAACTAGCGGGGGGCCCCTACAATGAGCAGTTCTTC

v_gene: TRBV11-2
d_gene: NA
j_gene: TRBJ2-1
abundance: NA
CDR3aa: CASSHDNTREQFF
CDR3nt: TGTGCCAGCAGCCACGACAACACCCGTGAGCAGTTCTTC

v_gene: TRBV6-2/TRBV6-3
d_gene: TRBD1
j_gene: TRBJ2-1
abundance: NA
CDR3aa: CASSMDGDSGQRSYNEQFF
CDR3nt: TGTGCCAGCAGTATGGATGGGGACAGCGGTCAACGCTCCTACAATGAGCAGTTCTTC

v_gene: TRBV20-1
d_gene: NA
j_gene: TRBJ2-5
abundance: many
CDR3aa: CSGGPQETQYF
CDR3nt: TGCAGTGGGGGCCCCCAAGAGACCCAGTACTTC

v_gene: TRBV4-3
d_gene: NA
j_gene: TRBJ1-2
abundance: many
CDR3aa: CASRQQGNDGYTF
CDR3nt: TGCGCCAGCAGACAACAGGGAAATGATGGCTACACCTTC

v_gene: TRBV28
d_gene: NA
j_gene: TRBJ2-3
abundance: NA
CDR3aa: CANSQGGARRGTDTQYF
CDR3nt: TGTGCCAACTCCCAGGGGGGTGCGAGGAGGGGAACAGATACGCAGTATTTT

v_gene: TRBV5-1
d_gene: TRBD2
j_gene: TRBJ2-1
abundance: NA
CDR3aa: CASSLDRVGLAGGQRGEQFF
CDR3nt: TGCGCCAGCAGCTTGGACAGGGTGGGACTAGCGGGGGGCCAGAGGGGTGAGCAGTTCTTC

v_gene: TRBV28
d_gene: TRBD1
j_gene: TRBJ2-1
abundance: NA
CDR3aa: CASKGQAEQFF
CDR3nt: TGTGCCAGCAAGGGACAGGCTGAGCAGTTCTTC

v_gene: TRBV21-1
d_gene: NA
j_gene: TRBJ2-2
abundance: many
CDR3aa: CASSKAGEDSTGELFF
CDR3nt: TGTGCCAGCAGCAAAGCGGGGGAGGACAGCACCGGGGAGCTGTTTTTT

v_gene: TRBV29-1
d_gene: TRBD2
j_gene: TRBJ2-3
abundance: NA
CDR3aa: CSVELVAGPSEDTQYF
CDR3nt: TGCAGCGTTGAATTGGTAGCGGGGCCGAGCGAAGATACGCAGTATTTT

v_gene: TRBV6-5
d_gene: TRBD2
j_gene: TRBJ2-3
abundance: NA
CDR3aa: CASSYVAGGPTDTQYF
CDR3nt: TGTGCCAGCAGTTACGTTGCGGGGGGACCCACAGATACGCAGTATTTT

v_gene: TRBV7-2
d_gene: TRBD2
j_gene: TRBJ2-7
abundance: many
CDR3aa: CASRRDSGTSLYEQYF
CDR3nt: TGTGCCAGCAGGCGAGATTCCGGGACTAGCCTCTACGAGCAGTACTTC

v_gene: TRBV6-1
d_gene: NA
j_gene: TRBJ1-4
abundance: few
CDR3aa: CASSIIATNEKLFF
CDR3nt: TGTGCCAGCAGTATCATCGCAACTAATGAAAAACTGTTTTTT

v_gene: TRBV6-1
d_gene: TRBD1
j_gene: TRBJ2-3
abundance: NA
CDR3aa: CASSWTGADTDTQYF
CDR3nt: TGTGCCAGCAGCTGGACAGGGGCGGACACAGATACGCAGTATTTT

v_gene: TRBV20-1
d_gene: TRBD2
j_gene: TRBJ2-5
abundance: NA
CDR3aa: CSARVSGGLQETQYF
CDR3nt: TGCAGTGCTAGAGTTAGCGGGGGGCTCCAAGAGACCCAGTACTTC

v_gene: TRBV20-1
d_gene: NA
j_gene: TRBJ2-7
abundance: many
CDR3aa: CSARDNSYEQYF
CDR3nt: TGCAGTGCTAGGGACAACAGCTACGAGCAGTACTTC

v_gene: TRBV7-2
d_gene: TRBD2
j_gene: TRBJ2-7
abundance: few
CDR3aa: CASSLQRGDPYEQYF
CDR3nt: TGTGCCAGCAGCCTACAGCGGGGGGACCCCTACGAGCAGTACTTC

v_gene: TRBV18
d_gene: NA
j_gene: TRBJ2-5
abundance: NA
CDR3aa: CASSPLSQETQYF
CDR3nt: TGTGCCAGCTCACCACTAAGCCAAGAGACCCAGTACTTC

v_gene: TRBV20-1
d_gene: NA
j_gene: TRBJ1-1
abundance: few
CDR3aa: CSAETGTEGNTEAFF
CDR3nt: TGCAGTGCGGAAACAGGGACCGAAGGGAACACTGAAGCTTTCTTT

v_gene: TRBV20-1
d_gene: NA
j_gene: TRBJ2-1
abundance: many
CDR3aa: CSARDTIRGITNEQFF
CDR3nt: TGCAGTGCTAGAGATACGATTCGGGGGATAACCAATGAGCAGTTCTTC

v_gene: TRBV4-1
d_gene: TRBD1
j_gene: TRBJ2-5
abundance: few
CDR3aa: CASSQVTGQGRQETQYF
CDR3nt: TGCGCCAGCAGCCAAGTGACCGGACAGGGTAGACAAGAGACCCAGTACTTC